This note documents a single TCR beta chain sequence. Source study methods: The authors estimated nucleated cell counts from reference gene primer amplification. Only in-frame clones appear in the TCRdb table, and some are missing; sequencing was by immunoSEQ multiplex PCR. D and trimming were read from the DNA, whereas the V and J calls and clone size are those reported in that table. The table includes about 480,000 clones, roughly 90% detected once. This sample was included in a study of blood T cell repertoires in COVID-19. On the study more broadly: Specimens from acute and convalescent COVID-19 originated in the United States, Italy and Spain. From T cells, B-cell-depleted T cells, or PBMCs came the material, which was cDNA or gDNA.

The V gene lost 3 bases and the J gene lost 1 base, with 16 bases spanning the gap. Germline V lookup: CDR1 SGDLS, CDR2 YYNGEE. The CDR3 runs to 16 residues. The sequencing input was PBMCs or T cells enriched from blood (not recorded which). This chain joins TRBV9 and TRBJ2-5; possibly TRBD1 for D (6 bases). The clonotype was recovered from a middle-aged woman who had recovered from COVID-19. CDR3 bases: TGTGCCAGCAGCGGGCGTCAACAGGGAATCCAAGAGACCCAGTACTTC. It specifies CASSGRQQGIQETQYF.